One and the same sample provided the 8 T cell receptor beta chains below, sequenced in a study of T cell changes during pregnancy in multiple sclerosis. TCRdb keeps only in-frame clones here, not all; method: immunoSEQ multiplex PCR. The sample holds about 98,000 clones, about 90% seen once. This material consisted of peripheral blood, taken after pregnancy. The source is a female donor in good health, enrolled as a control in a pregnancy study.

The J gene is TRBJ1-2, the V gene TRBV5-6; perhaps TRBD1 as D (5 bases). Deletions cut 3 bases from V and 2 bases from J, with 17 bases between. The CDR3 sequence is 16 residues long. Germline lookup yields CDR1 SGHDT and CDR2 YYEEEE. The CDR3 DNA reads as TGTGCCAGCAGCTCGAAATACAGGATTACAAACTATGGCTACACCTTC. Translation gives CASSSKYRITNYGYTF.

The V and J genes are TRBV5-4 and TRBJ2-1; 10 positions match TRBD2. CDR1 is SGHNT, CDR2 YYREEE, per germline (reference sequence). Trimming took 4 bases from V and 0 from J; bases not matched to a gene: 7. CDR3 length equals 17 residues. The CDR3 sequence is CASSKAGLADSYNEQFF. CDR3 coding DNA: TGTGCCAGCAGCAAGGCCGGACTAGCGGACTCCTACAATGAGCAGTTCTTC.

The chain combines TRBV29-1 with TRBJ1-2, with D perhaps matching TRBD1 (6 bases). Germline CDR1 SQVTM, CDR2 ANQGSEA. V was trimmed by 6 bases and J by 4 bases, leaving 15 bases between them. This CDR3 region has 13 residues. The CDR3 bases are TGCAGCGTCGGGACATTGCGCGGCTATGGCTACACCTTC. This encodes CSVGTLRGYGYTF.

The V and J genes are TRBV5-6 and TRBJ2-7; D may be TRBD1 (6 bases). V lost 3 bases, J lost 0 bases, and 10 bases lay in between. The germline V gene has CDR1 SGHDT and CDR2 YYEEEE. This CDR3 comprises 14 residues. CDR3 sequence: CASSSTGFSYEQYF. The CDR3 bases are TGTGCCAGCAGCTCAACAGGGTTCTCCTACGAGCAGTACTTC.

V gene TRBV2 combines with J gene TRBJ2-7; 14 bases are a match to TRBD2. V dropped 0 bases and J dropped 3; count of bases not matched to a gene: 10. Germline loops: CDR1 SNHLY, CDR2 FYNNEI. The CDR3 is 19 residues long. The CDR3 is CASSEAWGLAGVYFYEQYF. As DNA, the CDR3 is TGTGCCAGCAGTGAAGCGTGGGGACTAGCGGGAGTGTATTTCTACGAGCAGTACTTC.

This clone occurred once. V usage is TRBV5-6 and J usage is TRBJ1-2; D unresolved. This CDR3 spans 14 amino acids. Germline V gives CDR1 SGHDT, CDR2 YYEEEE. Trimming removed 4 bases from V and 4 bases from J, with 14 bases in between. The CDR3 coding sequence is TGTGCCAGCAGCCTTCGGAGTAGGCCCTATGGCTACACCTTC. Residues: CASSLRSRPYGYTF.

The V gene is TRBV7-9, the J gene TRBJ1-2; D gene unclear. This CDR3 has 15 residues. Trimming took 2 bases from V and 4 from J, leaving 14 bases between them. Germline CDR1 and CDR2: SEHNR and FQNEAQ (reference sequence). CDR3 sequence reads: CASSLSRTGGYGYTF. In DNA form, the CDR3 reads TGTGCCAGCAGCTTAAGTAGAACGGGAGGCTATGGCTACACCTTC. Combining the CDR3 with reference TRBV7-9 and TRBJ1-2 gives the whole variable domain DTGVSQNPRHKITKRGQNVTFRCDPISEHNRLYWYRQTLGQGPEFLTYFQNEAQLEKSRLLSDRFSAERPKGSFSTLEIQRTEQGDSAMYLCASSLSRTGGYGYTFGSGTRLTVV.

This clone was recorded only once. This chain links TRBV29-1 with TRBJ2-1; 8 bases fit TRBD2. The germline V gene has CDR1 SQVTM and CDR2 ANQGSEA. The CDR3 extends over 13 amino acids. V was pared by 3 bases and J by 8 bases, with 6 bases of the junction left unmatched. CDR3 DNA: TGCAGCGTTGAGTCGGGGGGGGGCTATGAGCAGTTCTTC. It is translated as CSVESGGGYEQFF.